The T cell receptor (beta chain) described here comes from a study of post-analysis software for immune sequencing data. Looking at the study overall: Relapsing-remitting, secondary progressive and progressive-relapsing multiple sclerosis were all included among the disease courses.

Libraries were made from TCR beta cDNA, and they carried unique molecular identifiers. The yield from about 1 to 10 million T cells was roughly 0.5 million cDNA molecules in total. From the PCR reads, TCRdb called clonotypes with MiXCR, one entry per CDR3 protein. The sample lists about 460,000 distinct CDR3 sequences, roughly 45% occurring once. The CDR3 covers 14 residues. V was shortened by 6 bases and J by 1 base, with 13 bases between the two germline ends. The germline CDR1 and CDR2 sequences are SEHNR and FQNEAQ (reference sequence). Study results and caveats: Patients showed TRBV5-6, TRBV5-1 and TRBV20-1 among several TRBV segments more frequent than in controls.

To note about this clonotype: What it binds is not known. No conserved phenylalanine or tryptophan ends this CDR3, so it is likely a read error.

The genes are TRBV7-9 and TRBJ2-7; D is possibly TRBD2 (5 bases). This receptor was identified in a girl between 5 and 17 years old with multiple sclerosis. Sequenced input: blood. The CDR3 region has the DNA TGTGCCAGCAGTAGTGTGGGAGAATCCTACGAGCAGTACTGC. Its translation is CASSSVGESYEQYC.